The 20 T cell receptor beta chains below come from one sample, sequenced in a study of regulatory dendritic cells for organ transplantation. Assay used: immunoSEQ multiplex PCR; TCRdb lists only in-frame clones, some missing. The sample records about 28,000 clones, roughly 80% being singletons. The sequenced material came from naive CD4+ T cells from blood. Sample subset: CD45RA+ naive T cells. The source is a human donor in good health.

The rearrangement joins TRBV2 to TRBJ2-5, with D perhaps TRBD2 (6 bases). Trimming left V 3 bases short and J 3 bases short, with 11 bases between. The CDR3 runs 14 residues. The germline V gene encodes CDR1 SNHLY and CDR2 FYNNEI. Here the CDR3 reads CASSDIAAKETQYF. The CDR3 DNA reads TGTGCCAGCAGTGATATAGCGGCTAAAGAGACCCAGTACTTC.

Of note for this clone: Within the sample, other DNA sequences also encode this same CDR3. The V call is TRBV9, the J call TRBJ1-2; possible D gene TRBD1, 6 bases. Germline lookup yields CDR1 SGDLS and CDR2 YYNGEE. CDR3 size: 13 residues. V was shortened by 0 bases and J by 5 bases, with 8 bases between the two germline ends. The CDR3 sequence is CASSVDRDYGYTF. The CDR3 DNA reads as TGTGCCAGCAGCGTAGACAGGGATTATGGCTACACCTTC. Together with reference TRBV9 and TRBJ1-2, the CDR3 gives the full variable domain: DSGVTQTPKHLITATGQRVTLRCSPRSGDLSVYWYQQSLDQGLQFLIQYYNGEERAKGNILERFSAQQFPDLHSELNLSSLELGDSALYFCASSVDRDYGYTFGSGTRLTVV.

The V gene is TRBV25-1, the J gene TRBJ1-2; D is ambiguous. Germline CDR1 reads MGHDK; CDR2 reads SYGVNS. The CDR3 is 14 residues long. Trimming stripped 1 base from V and 2 bases from J, with 8 bases between. The CDR3 loop is CASSEFGANYGYTF. The CDR3 DNA is TGTGCCAGCAGTGAATTTGGAGCGAACTATGGCTACACCTTC.

The rearrangement joins TRBV7-8 to TRBJ2-1; TRBD1 agrees at 10 bases. CDR3 size: 13 residues. Trimming at V came to 4 bases and at J to 8 bases, leaving 2 bases not matched to a gene. Germline loops: CDR1 SGHVS, CDR2 FQNEAQ. CDR3 nucleotides: TGTGCCAGCAGCTCCGACAGGGGGCATGAGCAGTTCTTC. Amino acid sequence: CASSSDRGHEQFF.

This chain links TRBV2 with TRBJ2-2, with D possibly TRBD2 on 5 matching bases. The CDR3 has 14 amino acids. Germline CDR1 and CDR2: SNHLY and FYNNEI. Trimming left V 5 bases short and J 4 bases short, with 11 bases between. The CDR3 sequence: CASSQETSTGELFF. CDR3 nucleotides: TGTGCCAGCAGTCAAGAAACTAGCACCGGGGAGCTGTTTTTT.

The gene calls are TRBV5-1 and TRBJ2-2, with 10 bases lining up with TRBD1. CDR1 SGHRS and CDR2 YFSETQ come from the germline V gene. V was clipped by 4 bases and J by 3 bases; unmatched bases: 3. The CDR3 extends over 15 amino acids. CDR3 amino acids: CASSPGTGDTGELFF. CDR3 nucleotide sequence: TGCGCCAGCAGCCCCGGGACAGGGGACACCGGGGAGCTGTTTTTT.

The chain links TRBV6-1 to TRBJ2-5; maybe TRBD2 (7 bases). Germline V CDR1 and CDR2: MNHNS, SASEGT. The CDR3 consists of 14 residues. The V gene lost 8 bases and the J gene lost 6 bases, with 19 bases spanning the gap. The CDR3 here is CASGAGAGWKTQYF. Here the CDR3 DNA reads TGTGCCAGCGGGGCGGGGGCAGGGTGGAAGACCCAGTACTTC.

Only a few counts were recorded for this clone. V and J are TRBV5-1 and TRBJ1-4, with D hard to call. CDR3 length: 16 amino acids. Germline CDR1 SGHRS, CDR2 YFSETQ. Trimming left V 3 bases short and J 8 bases short, with 20 bases between. Here the CDR3 DNA reads TGCGCCAGCAGCTGGCGGGGAGCTACGGAGAAGGAAAAACTGTTTTTT. Amino acid sequence: CASSWRGATEKEKLFF.

Notes on this clone: Within the sample, other DNA sequences also encode this same CDR3. The chain combines TRBV5-1 with TRBJ1-2, with a weak D call TRBD1 (5 bases). V was shortened by 0 bases and J by 2 bases, with 8 bases between the two germline ends. From germline, CDR1 is SGHRS and CDR2 YFSETQ. This CDR3 region has 14 residues. The CDR3 spells CASSLGQGNYGYTF. In nucleotides, the CDR3 is TGCGCCAGCAGCTTGGGGCAGGGCAACTATGGCTACACCTTC.

The chain joins TRBV2 to TRBJ2-3, with 9 bases matching TRBD2. Per germline, CDR1 SNHLY and CDR2 FYNNEI. The CDR3 length is 15 residues. Losses at the gene ends were 4 bases for V and 5 bases for J; bases not matched to a gene: 7. CDR3 DNA: TGTGCCAGCAGTGGACTAGCGGCGGGGGGAGATACGCAGTATTTT. Protein: CASSGLAAGGDTQYF.

V and J are TRBV11-2 and TRBJ1-2; 7 nucleotides match TRBD1. Germline values: CDR1 SGHAT, CDR2 FQNNGV. The length of the CDR3 is 13 residues. Trimming removed 3 bases from V and 4 bases from J; junction bases left unmatched: 2. Here the CDR3 reads CASSFTGAYGYTF. The CDR3 DNA reads as TGTGCCAGCAGCTTTACAGGGGCCTATGGCTACACCTTC.

V and J are TRBV2 and TRBJ1-2; no definite D call. This CDR3 comprises 14 residues. Trimming took 8 bases from V and 4 from J, leaving 17 bases between them. Per germline, CDR1 SNHLY and CDR2 FYNNEI. CDR3 sequence (DNA): TGTGCCAGCTCCGCCGGGTGGAAACTCTATGGCTACACCTTC. Its protein is CASSAGWKLYGYTF.

V usage is TRBV4-1 and J usage is TRBJ1-2, with TRBD1 identical over 7 bases. Per germline, CDR1 MGHRA and CDR2 YSYEKL. V was pared by 0 bases and J by 7 bases, with 8 bases of the junction left unmatched. The length of the CDR3 is 15 residues. The CDR3 DNA is TGCGCCAGCAGCCAAGATCAAAGGGCAGGGGGTGGCTACACCTTC. Its protein product is CASSQDQRAGGGYTF.

The chain employs TRBV6-1 and TRBJ1-2; maybe TRBD1 (6 bases). This CDR3 spans 14 amino acids. The V gene's germline CDR1 is MNHNS and CDR2 SASEGT. The V end was cut by 8 bases, the J end by 0 bases, with 13 bases between. The CDR3 protein is CASAPGHTNYGYTF. DNA for the CDR3: TGTGCCAGCGCTCCGGGACATACTAACTATGGCTACACCTTC.

The chain couples TRBV18 to TRBJ2-7, with 11 bases matching TRBD2. CDR1 is KGHSH and CDR2 is LQKENI in the germline V gene. J was trimmed by 4 bases and V by 5 bases; bases with no gene match: 10. The CDR3 sequence is 16 residues long. In DNA form, the CDR3 reads TGTGCCAGCTCATTAACCGGGACTAGCGGAGGTTACGAGCAGTACTTC. This gives the protein CASSLTGTSGGYEQYF.

In its sample, this clone was seen a few times. The chain joins TRBV2 to TRBJ2-7; the D gene is possibly TRBD1 (6 bases). The V end lost 6 bases, the J end lost 4 bases, and 10 bases lay between the germline ends. CDR3 length: 12 residues. Per the germline V gene, CDR1 is SNHLY and CDR2 is FYNNEI. CDR3 DNA sequence: TGTGCCAGCAGGTCAGGGGCTTACGAGCAGTACTTC. It specifies CASRSGAYEQYF.

The V call is TRBV5-1, the J call TRBJ2-7; a weak D match, TRBD1 (6 bases). The V and J ends lost 4 bases and 4 bases respectively, with 12 bases between them. The CDR3 contains 13 residues. Germline CDR1 and CDR2: SGHRS and YFSETQ. CDR3 sequence (DNA): TGCGCCAGCAGCCAGACAGGACATTACGAGCAGTACTTC. As protein: CASSQTGHYEQYF.

The chain joins TRBV19 to TRBJ1-1; 9 bases align to TRBD1. Looked up from germline, CDR1 is LNHDA and CDR2 is SQIVND (reference sequence). The V gene end was trimmed by 1 base and the J gene end by 5 bases; junction bases not matched to a gene: 5. The CDR3 is 15 amino acids. CDR3 nucleotide sequence: TGTGCCAGTAGTATAGGGCGGACAGGGGAGACTGAAGCTTTCTTT. This encodes CASSIGRTGETEAFF. The variable domain in full, with the rest retrieved from reference TRBV19 and TRBJ1-1, is DGGITQSPKYLFRKEGQNVTLSCEQNLNHDAMYWYRQDPGQGLRLIYYSQIVNDFQKGDIAEGYSVSREKKESFPLTVTSAQKNPTAFYLCASSIGRTGETEAFFGQGTRLTVV.

The V and J genes are TRBV27 and TRBJ1-1; 7 bases are shared with TRBD1. After removal of 3 bases from V and 8 bases from J, the junction contained 12 bases not matched to a gene. This CDR3 spans 15 amino acids. Germline V CDR1 and CDR2: MNHEY, SMNVEV (reference sequence). This CDR3 reads CASSFRYRQGSEAFF. In DNA form, the CDR3 reads TGTGCCAGCAGTTTTCGATATAGACAGGGCTCCGAAGCTTTCTTT.

The rearrangement uses TRBV5-4 and TRBJ2-3, with 7 bases lining up with TRBD2. Germline CDR1 is SGHNT and CDR2 is YYREEE (reference sequence). The junction had 8 bases not matched to a gene; V was cut back by 1 base and J by 6 bases. CDR3 length equals 15 residues. As DNA, the CDR3 is TGTGCCAGCAGCTTGAACTTGGGGGGGAGGGATACGCAGTATTTT. Its translation is CASSLNLGGRDTQYF.